The source of this T cell receptor (beta chain) is a study of blood T cell repertoires in COVID-19. Participants were aged about 18 to 95 years, lived in 20 to 25 US areas, and enrolled virtually. The CDR3 contains 13 residues. V shed 0 bases and J shed 6 bases, with 9 bases lying between them. Germline values: CDR1 SGHTS, CDR2 YDEGEE. Some clones are missing from TCRdb's copy, which holds only in-frame ones; the method was immunoSEQ multiplex PCR. The repertoire holds about 160,000 clones, with roughly 80% as singletons. The origin of this receptor is a woman aged 55 to 70 who had recovered from COVID-19. The V gene is TRBV5-8, the J gene TRBJ1-2; D not certain. Sequencing used PBMCs or T cells enriched from blood (not recorded which). The CDR3 is CASSLDHGDGYTF. CDR3 bases: TGTGCCAGCAGCTTGGACCATGGAGATGGCTACACCTTC.